Shown below are 21 T cell receptor beta chains from a single sample sequenced in a study of cytomegalovirus exposure and HLA in healthy donors. The PCR contained 60 Vbeta and 13 Jbeta primers. Profiling relied on immunoSEQ multiplex PCR, and the TCRdb table lists in-frame clones only, not all of them. In the table there are about 120,000 clones, roughly 76% of which are singletons. Sequencing was carried out using PBMCs. These receptors came from a woman between 40 and 50 years old in good health and CMV-seropositive.

The chain recombines TRBV6-1 with TRBJ2-7; a possible D gene is TRBD2 (7 bases). Between the trimmed V and J ends, which lost 5 bases and 2 bases, there was a span of 10 bases. Germline-derived CDR1 and CDR2 are MNHNS and SASEGT. This CDR3 spans 13 amino acids. DNA for the CDR3: TGTGCCAGCAGTTGGGGGGGCCCCTACGAGCAGTACTTC. Its protein is CASSWGGPYEQYF.

The gene calls are TRBV7-8 and TRBJ1-5, with D maybe TRBD1 (5 bases). In germline, CDR1 is SGHVS, CDR2 FQNEAQ. Trimming shortened V by 2 bases and J by 7 bases, and 12 bases separated the two germline ends. This CDR3 is built from 14 residues. The CDR3 region has the DNA TGTGCCAGCAGCTTAATTGGGGCCGGCCAGCCCCAGCATTTT. Amino acids: CASSLIGAGQPQHF.

The chain links TRBV12-5 to TRBJ1-5; D possibly corresponds to TRBD1 (5 bases). This CDR3 is 16 amino acids long. Deletions cut 5 bases from V and 9 bases from J, with 23 bases between. Germline CDR1 LGHNT, CDR2 FRNRAP. Here the CDR3 reads CASGIQSGTILWPQHF. CDR3 sequence (DNA): TGTGCTAGTGGTATTCAATCCGGGACTATCCTTTGGCCCCAGCATTTT.

The V gene is TRBV5-1, the J gene TRBJ2-3; D perhaps matches TRBD1 (6 bases). Trimming stripped 4 bases from V and 2 bases from J, with 11 bases between. Germline CDR1 and CDR2: SGHRS and YFSETQ. This CDR3 has 14 residues. Written as DNA, the CDR3 is TGCGCCAGCAGCAGGGGGTGGGACACAGATACGCAGTATTTT. This gives the protein CASSRGWDTDTQYF.

The chain combines TRBV4-2 with TRBJ1-4, with unresolved D. V was cut by 1 base and J by 5 bases, with 11 bases left in between. The CDR3 runs 15 residues. Germline lookup yields CDR1 LGHNA and CDR2 YNFKEQ. CDR3 amino acids: CASSQGTVGNEKLFF. The CDR3, as DNA: TGTGCCAGCAGCCAAGGGACTGTTGGGAATGAAAAACTGTTTTTT.

This chain links TRBV12-5 with TRBJ1-1; D is undetermined. V lost 10 bases, J lost 8 bases, and 20 bases lay in between. This CDR3 region has 13 residues. Germline assignment: CDR1 LGHNT and CDR2 FRNRAP. CDR3 in amino acids: CATNPAGGPEAFF. In DNA form, the CDR3 reads TGTGCTACCAACCCCGCCGGAGGGCCCGAAGCTTTCTTT.

This chain joins TRBV7-9 and TRBJ2-3, with D possibly being TRBD1 (6 bases). Germline-derived CDR1 and CDR2 are SEHNR and FQNEAQ (reference sequence). The germline V and J ends were trimmed by 8 bases and 5 bases, with 14 bases remaining between them. The CDR3 runs to 13 residues. CDR3 sequence (DNA): TGTGCCAGCCAAAACGAGGGGGTAGATACGCAGTATTTT. It specifies CASQNEGVDTQYF.

The rearrangement links TRBV30 to TRBJ2-7, with D tentatively TRBD1 (7 bases). V lost 1 base and J 5 bases, leaving 12 bases between the germline ends. This CDR3 contains 13 residues. Looked up from germline, CDR1 is GTSNPN and CDR2 is SVGIG (reference sequence). The CDR3 DNA is TGTGCCTGGAGTGGGACAGGCGGGGACGAGCAGTACTTC. It encodes CAWSGTGGDEQYF.

CDR3 protein: CASSSALSHSTGYGYTF. The CDR3 DNA follows: TGTGCCAGCAGCTCCGCACTCTCTCATTCGACAGGTTATGGCTACACCTTC. The chain carries TRBV7-9 and TRBJ1-2; possible D gene TRBD1, 6 bases. This CDR3 is built from 17 residues. Trimming pared 4 bases from V and 5 bases from J, leaving 23 bases between. Germline values: CDR1 SEHNR, CDR2 FQNEAQ (reference sequence).

The chain carries TRBV23-1 and TRBJ1-6; D is possibly TRBD1 (5 bases). TRBV23-1 qualifies as an ORF whose function is uncertain. This CDR3 has 16 residues. V gave up 4 bases and J gave up 5 bases, with 15 bases separating them. The CDR3: CASSRARTHNNSPLHF. For the CDR3, the DNA is TGCGCCAGCAGTCGAGCCCGGACACACAATAATTCACCCCTCCACTTT.

This chain connects TRBV5-1 to TRBJ2-7; a weak D match, TRBD1 (7 bases). Looked up from germline, CDR1 is SGHRS and CDR2 is YFSETQ. The CDR3 sequence is 15 residues long. Trimming stripped 1 base from V and 2 bases from J, with 13 bases between. CDR3 residues: CASSLSGGGAYEQYF. CDR3 nucleotide sequence: TGCGCCAGCAGCTTGAGTGGAGGGGGCGCCTACGAGCAGTACTTC.

This chain uses TRBV19 with TRBJ1-5; 9 nucleotides align to TRBD1. Germline trimming cut 7 bases from V and 5 bases from J; bases unmatched to any gene: 6. From germline, CDR1 is LNHDA and CDR2 SQIVND (reference sequence). The length of the CDR3 is 14 residues. For the CDR3, the DNA is TGTGCCAGTACCGGGACAGGGTATTATCAGCCCCAGCATTTT. Protein: CASTGTGYYQPQHF.

V is TRBV30 and J is TRBJ1-5; the match to TRBD1 covers 9 bases. CDR3 length: 14 residues. With V trimmed by 3 bases and J by 6 bases, 6 bases remained unmatched. Per germline, CDR1 GTSNPN and CDR2 SVGIG (reference sequence). The CDR3 DNA sequence: TGTGCCTGGAGGTCCGGGACAGGGTCTCAGCCCCAGCATTTT. This encodes CAWRSGTGSQPQHF.

The rearrangement joins TRBV29-1 to TRBJ2-3, with TRBD2 matching over 8 bases. The CDR3 has 16 amino acids. Germline CDR1 SQVTM, CDR2 ANQGSEA. Trimming took 0 bases from V and 2 from J; bases not matched to a gene: 7. The CDR3, as DNA: TGCAGCGTTGAAGATCGGCAGCGGGGGCTCACAGATACGCAGTATTTT. It codes for CSVEDRQRGLTDTQYF.

This clone showed up just a few times. The V and J genes are TRBV30 and TRBJ2-7, with TRBD2 matching 9 bases. CDR1 and CDR2 (germline): GTSNPN, SVGIG (reference sequence). J gave up 0 bases and V 1 base, and 7 bases lay outside the gene matches. The CDR3 totals 16 residues. This chain's CDR3 is CAWSGLAGISSYEQYF. CDR3 sequence (DNA): TGTGCCTGGAGTGGGCTAGCGGGGATAAGCTCCTACGAGCAGTACTTC.

The table lists this clone with a few counts. The chain carries TRBV5-1 and TRBJ2-5; D call uncertain. The germline gives CDR1 SGHRS, CDR2 YFSETQ. The CDR3 covers 15 residues. Trimming left V 0 bases short and J 5 bases short, with 14 bases between. This CDR3 is CASSLAALPEETQYF. DNA for the CDR3: TGCGCCAGCAGCTTGGCTGCACTACCGGAGGAGACCCAGTACTTC.

This clone was detected a few times. The chain recombines TRBV5-8 with TRBJ2-7, with 9 bases identical to TRBD1. The CDR3 runs 13 residues. Germline-derived CDR1 and CDR2 are SGHTS and YDEGEE. V was pared by 6 bases and J by 4 bases, with 5 bases of the junction left unmatched. CDR3 amino acids: CASTPGTGYEQYF. CDR3 DNA: TGTGCCAGCACCCCCGGGACAGGGTACGAGCAGTACTTC.

This sequence joins TRBV13 and TRBJ2-3; 9 bases are a match to TRBD2. The germline CDR1 and CDR2 sequences are PRHDT and FYEKMQ (reference sequence). This CDR3 contains 17 residues. Trimming removed 1 base from V and 4 bases from J; junction bases left unmatched: 9. Here the CDR3 reads CASSLERRGGLPDTQYF. The CDR3 DNA sequence: TGTGCCAGCAGCTTAGAAAGGCGGGGGGGCCTACCAGATACGCAGTATTTT.

This sequence joins TRBV7-2 and TRBJ1-2; tentative D call: TRBD1 (5 bases). Trimming left V 6 bases short and J 4 bases short, with 15 bases between. Germline V gives CDR1 SGHTA, CDR2 FQGNSA. The CDR3 extends over 14 amino acids. Here the CDR3 reads CASSPLGGSYGYTF. DNA of the CDR3: TGTGCCAGCAGTCCCCTCGGGGGGTCCTATGGCTACACCTTC.

The chain employs TRBV30 and TRBJ1-2; 8 bases map to TRBD1. CDR1 and CDR2 from the germline V gene are GTSNPN and SVGIG (reference sequence). The V and J ends lost 2 bases and 5 bases, in that order; junction bases with no gene match: 4. This CDR3 has 13 amino acids. Here the CDR3 reads CAWSTQGAYGYTF. Here the CDR3 DNA reads TGTGCCTGGAGTACCCAGGGGGCTTATGGCTACACCTTC. Combining the CDR3 with reference TRBV30 and TRBJ1-2 gives the whole variable domain SQTIHQWPATLVQPVGSPLSLECTVEGTSNPNLYWYRQAAGRGLQLLFYSVGIGQISSEVPQNLSASRPQDRQFILSSKKLLLSDSGFYLCAWSTQGAYGYTFGSGTRLTVV.

The sample holds a few counts of this clone. V usage is TRBV7-8 and J usage is TRBJ1-5, with 9 bases aligning to TRBD1. The germline CDR1 and CDR2 sequences are SGHVS and FQNEAQ. The CDR3 has 15 amino acids. The junction had 8 bases not matched to a gene; V was cut back by 9 bases and J by 2 bases. The CDR3 here is CASRQGELGNQPQHF. CDR3 bases: TGTGCCAGTAGACAGGGGGAATTGGGCAATCAGCCCCAGCATTTT.